This TCR beta chain was recovered during a study of identical twins. Study findings and constraints: Researchers reported excess low generation probability among twin-shared out-of-frame alpha sequences.

The CDR3 covers 15 residues. Germline V gene lookup returns CDR1 SGDLS and CDR2 YYNGEE. The germline V and J ends were trimmed by 0 bases and 0 bases, with 10 bases remaining between them. Worth noting for this clonotype: Its antigen is unknown.

MiXCR was run by TCRdb on the 5' RACE reads, yielding one entry per CDR3 protein. The sample has hundreds of thousands of distinct CDR3 sequences; over 8.5% are singletons. Separately, the same data were catalogued under a study of yellow fever vaccine responses in identical twins.

V is TRBV9 and J is TRBJ2-7; D may correspond to TRBD1 or TRBD2 (5 bases each). Material for sequencing was PBMCs. The sequence derives from a woman between 18 and 29 years old in good health. The CDR3 DNA is TGTGCCAGCAGCGTAGACGGGGCCAGCTCCTACGAGCAGTACTTC. Its protein is CASSVDGASSYEQYF.